The 8 T cell receptor beta chains below all came from one sample that was sequenced in a study of T cells after yellow fever vaccination (dated by TCRdb to the late 2010s). This sample's treatment or condition label indicates: live attenuated yellow fever vaccine strain. The library relied on 5' RACE. Sequencing took place on an Illumina NovaSeq 6000. TCRdb cleaned the public reads at Q25 with fastp, built clones with MiXCR and kept in-frame beta chains. Merged by CDR3 protein, the rows form single entries marked with the most common genes and DNA. Present in this sample are 200,000 to 300,000 distinct CDR3 sequences, about 3.5% of which were seen just once. The ten largest clones represent 15% to 20% of the sample. This sample comprised PBMCs, obtained 15 days after the yellow fever booster vaccination. The receptors shown here come from a man younger than 35 who received the YFV17D yellow fever vaccine.

The table lists this clonotype with many counts. The chain combines TRBV5-1 with TRBJ2-3, with D perhaps being TRBD1 or TRBD2 (5 bases each). The CDR3 extends over 16 amino acids. Looked up from germline, CDR1 is SGHRS and CDR2 is YFSETQ. V lost 4 bases and J 2 bases, leaving 17 bases between the germline ends. This CDR3 is CASSPGSGQATDTQYF. The CDR3 coding sequence is TGCGCCAGCAGCCCTGGCTCGGGGCAGGCCACAGATACGCAGTATTTT.

The table lists this clonotype with many counts. The V and J genes are TRBV7-2 and TRBJ2-1, with D possibly TRBD1 on 6 matching bases. This CDR3 comprises 16 residues. V was shortened by 5 bases and J by 8 bases, with 22 bases between the two germline ends. Germline V gene lookup returns CDR1 SGHTA and CDR2 FQGNSA. CDR3 sequence (DNA): TGTGCCAGCAGCCAGGGGTTTACCAACTCTCAAGATGAGCAGTTCTTC. Its translation is CASSQGFTNSQDEQFF.

This clonotype was detected many times. The chain carries TRBV6-2 or TRBV6-3 and TRBJ2-4; D ambiguous. The CDR3 covers 16 residues. From germline, CDR1 is MNHEY and CDR2 SVGEGT. Between the trimmed V and J ends, which lost 6 bases and 6 bases, there was a span of 21 bases. CDR3 loop: CASRKAIPTPANIQYF. CDR3 DNA: TGTGCCAGCAGAAAGGCGATCCCGACACCCGCAAACATTCAGTACTTC.

The table lists this clonotype with many counts. This chain joins TRBV2 and TRBJ1-5; D uncertain. CDR3 length equals 16 residues. CDR1 is SNHLY, CDR2 FYNNEI, per germline. V dropped 3 bases and J dropped 4 bases, with 16 bases sitting between them. This CDR3 reads CASSDLGLLRNQPQHF. DNA of the CDR3: TGTGCCAGCAGTGATCTCGGACTGCTTCGGAATCAGCCCCAGCATTTT.

This clonotype was counted ten times or more. V and J are TRBV29-1 and TRBJ1-5; 8 bases line up with TRBD1. The CDR3 sequence is 13 residues long. Germline values: CDR1 SQVTM, CDR2 ANQGSEA. V was clipped by 6 bases and J by 4 bases; unmatched bases: 5. CDR3 nucleotide sequence: TGCAGCGTGGCGGGACAGGAGAATCAGCCCCAGCATTTT. Protein product: CSVAGQENQPQHF.

This clonotype was seen at least ten times. The J gene is TRBJ2-3, the V gene TRBV18; D uncertain. Germline lookup yields CDR1 KGHSH and CDR2 LQKENI. The CDR3 has 13 residues. Trimming shortened V by 5 bases and J by 4 bases, and 10 bases separated the two germline ends. The CDR3 sequence is CASSSATPDTQYF. The CDR3, as DNA: TGTGCCAGCTCATCGGCAACTCCAGATACGCAGTATTTT.

This clonotype was recorded at least ten times. The chain joins TRBV3-1 to TRBJ2-7, with TRBD1 as a possible D gene (5 bases). Trimming removed 4 bases at V and 7 bases at J, with 11 bases between. Germline assignment: CDR1 LGHDT and CDR2 YNNKEL (reference sequence). The CDR3 runs to 12 residues. The CDR3 region has the DNA TGTGCCAGCAGCCCAGGGCGTGGGGAGCAGTACGTC. Protein sequence: CASSPGRGEQYV.

Many counts were recorded for this clonotype. The chain joins TRBV7-2 to TRBJ2-3, with D possibly TRBD2 on 5 matching bases. The V and J ends lost 7 bases and 1 base respectively, with 15 bases between them. This CDR3 has 15 residues. Germline CDR1 and CDR2: SGHTA and FQGNSA. The CDR3 loop reads CASNPGSWGTDTQYF. In DNA form, the CDR3 reads TGTGCCAGCAACCCGGGGAGTTGGGGCACAGATACGCAGTATTTT.